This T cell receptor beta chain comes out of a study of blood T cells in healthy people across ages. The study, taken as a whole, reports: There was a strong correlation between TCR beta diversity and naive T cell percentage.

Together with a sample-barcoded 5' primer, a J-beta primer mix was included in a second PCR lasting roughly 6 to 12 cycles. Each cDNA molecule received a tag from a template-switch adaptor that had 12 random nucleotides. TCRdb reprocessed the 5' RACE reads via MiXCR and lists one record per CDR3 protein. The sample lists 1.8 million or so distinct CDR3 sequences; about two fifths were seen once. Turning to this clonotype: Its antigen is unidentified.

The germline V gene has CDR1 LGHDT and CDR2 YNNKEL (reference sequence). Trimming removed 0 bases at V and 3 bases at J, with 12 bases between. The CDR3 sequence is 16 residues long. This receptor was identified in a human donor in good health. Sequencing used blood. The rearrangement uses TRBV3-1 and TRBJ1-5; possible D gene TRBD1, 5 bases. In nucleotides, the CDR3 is TGTGCCAGCAGCCAAGATCTCCCAGGGTTCAATCAGCCCCAGCATTTT. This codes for CASSQDLPGFNQPQHF.